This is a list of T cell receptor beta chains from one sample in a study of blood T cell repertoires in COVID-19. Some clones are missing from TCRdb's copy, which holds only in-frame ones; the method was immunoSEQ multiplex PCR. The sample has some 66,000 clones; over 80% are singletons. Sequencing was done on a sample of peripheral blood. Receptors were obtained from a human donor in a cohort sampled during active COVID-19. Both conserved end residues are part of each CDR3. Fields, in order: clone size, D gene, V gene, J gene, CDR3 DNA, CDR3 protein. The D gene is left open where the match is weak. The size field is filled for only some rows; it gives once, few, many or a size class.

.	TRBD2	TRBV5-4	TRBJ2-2	TGTGCCAGCAGCCTAGGGTCTAGCGGGGTGACCGGGGAGCTGTTTTTT	CASSLGSSGVTGELFF
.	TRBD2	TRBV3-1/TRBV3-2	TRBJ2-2	TGTGCCAGCAGCCTAAACCCCGTGGGGGGGATCACCGGGGAGCTGTTTTTT	CASSLNPVGGITGELFF
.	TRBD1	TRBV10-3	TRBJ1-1	TGTGCCATCAGTGAGTCAGGGGGCTTTACTGAAGCTTTCTTT	CAISESGGFTEAFF
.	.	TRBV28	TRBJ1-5	TGTGCCAGCAGTTTGCAGGGTTTGCGTCAGCCCCAGCATTTT	CASSLQGLRQPQHF
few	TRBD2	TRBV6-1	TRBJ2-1	TGTGCCAGCAGTGGCTACTACGGGACCGGGGGGAATGAGCAGTTCTTC	CASSGYYGTGGNEQFF
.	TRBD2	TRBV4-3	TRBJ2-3	TGCGCCAGCAGCAAAGAGGGTGGTCTAGCGGGAGATACGCAGTATTTT	CASSKEGGLAGDTQYF
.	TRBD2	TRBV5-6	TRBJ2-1	TGTGCCAGCAGCTTGGTGGTTTCGGGGGGGCCCTACAATGAGCAGTTCTTC	CASSLVVSGGPYNEQFF
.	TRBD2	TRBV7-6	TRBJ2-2	TGTGCCAGCAGCTTCGGACTAGCGGGGTCAATCGGGGAGCTGTTTTTT	CASSFGLAGSIGELFF
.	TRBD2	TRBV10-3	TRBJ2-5	TGTGCCATCAGCACCTCACGGACTAGCGGGAGCCGCCCATCTCAAGAGACCCAGTACTTC	CAISTSRTSGSRPSQETQYF
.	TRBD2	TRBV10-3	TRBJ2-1	TGTGCCATCAGTGAGAGTAGGTCTAGCGGGGGGAGTACCTACAATGAGCAGTTCTTC	CAISESRSSGGSTYNEQFF
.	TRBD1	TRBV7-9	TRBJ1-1	TGTGCCAGCAGCTCCCGGGGACAGGGATGGACTGAAGCTTTCTTT	CASSSRGQGWTEAFF
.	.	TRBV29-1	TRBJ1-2	TGCAGCGTCGAACAGACAGGCTATGGCTACACCTTC	CSVEQTGYGYTF
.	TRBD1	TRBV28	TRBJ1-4	TGTGCCAGCAGTTTAATAGTTGGCCGGGACAGAGGGAATGAAAAACTGTTTTTT	CASSLIVGRDRGNEKLFF
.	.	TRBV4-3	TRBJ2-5	TGCGCCAGCAGCCGAGACTTAGGGGGGGAAGAGACCCAGTACTTC	CASSRDLGGEETQYF
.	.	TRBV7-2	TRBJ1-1	TGTGCCAGCAGCTTCCCAGGGGTCGACACTGAAGCTTTCTTT	CASSFPGVDTEAFF
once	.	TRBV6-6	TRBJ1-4	TGTGCCAGCAGTTACTCGATGGCAGAACAGGGAAAACTGTTTTTT	CASSYSMAEQGKLFF
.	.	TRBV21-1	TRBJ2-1	TGTGCCAGCAGCGGAAAATCTAGCGGGGCTTTTTACAATGAGCAGTTCTTC	CASSGKSSGAFYNEQFF
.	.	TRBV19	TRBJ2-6	TGTGCCAGTAGTATAGTCAACTCTGGGGCCAACGTCCTGACTTTC	CASSIVNSGANVLTF
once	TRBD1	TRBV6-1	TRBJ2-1	TGTGCCAGCAGTGAGACAGGACAGGGACCCTACAATGAGCAGTTCTTC	CASSETGQGPYNEQFF
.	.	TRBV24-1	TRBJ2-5	TGTGCCACCAGTGACCCCAGGGAAGAGACCCAGTACTTC	CATSDPREETQYF
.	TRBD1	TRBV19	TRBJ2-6	TGTGCCAGTAGTCCATGGGACAGTGGCACCTCTGGGGCCAACGTCCTGACTTTC	CASSPWDSGTSGANVLTF
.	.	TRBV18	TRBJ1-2	TGTGCCAGCTCACCACAGAGTTCTAACTATGGCTACACCTTC	CASSPQSSNYGYTF
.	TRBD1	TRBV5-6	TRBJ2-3	TGTGCCAGCAGCCAGATTCGCGACCGCGGACAGGGCCGCACAGATACGCAGTATTTT	CASSQIRDRGQGRTDTQYF
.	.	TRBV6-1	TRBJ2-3	TGTGCCAGCAGTGAAGGACAGAGCACAGATACGCAGTATTTT	CASSEGQSTDTQYF
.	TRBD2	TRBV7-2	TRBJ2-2	TGTGCCAGCATCCTCGGGGGGGAATCCACCGGGGAGCTGTTTTTT	CASILGGESTGELFF
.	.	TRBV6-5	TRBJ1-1	TGTGCCAGCAGCCGCAGCGTCATGAACACTGAAGCTTTCTTT	CASSRSVMNTEAFF
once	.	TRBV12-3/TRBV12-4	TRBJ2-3	TGTGCCAGCAGTTTTCTAACAGATACGCAGTATTTT	CASSFLTDTQYF
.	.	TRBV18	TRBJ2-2	TGTGCCAGCTCAGCTACTAGGCCCGGGGAGCTGTTTTTT	CASSATRPGELFF
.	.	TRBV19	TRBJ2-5	TGTGCCAGTAGTATAGGGGGGGGCGGATTCCGCCAAGAGACCCAGTACTTC	CASSIGGGGFRQETQYF
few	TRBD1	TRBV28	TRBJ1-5	TGTGCCAGCAGAACGGCGACAGGGGGGATCGATCAGCCCCAGCATTTT	CASRTATGGIDQPQHF
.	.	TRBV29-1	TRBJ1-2	TGCAGCGTTGAACCCCATCGGTATGGCTACACCTTC	CSVEPHRYGYTF
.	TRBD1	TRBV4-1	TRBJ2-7	TGCGCCAGCAGCCAAGCTGCGGGACAGGGCAACTACGAGCAGTACTTC	CASSQAAGQGNYEQYF
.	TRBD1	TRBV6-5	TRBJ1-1	TGTGCCAGCAGTTACTCCATTACAGGGGGCACTGAAGCTTTCTTT	CASSYSITGGTEAFF
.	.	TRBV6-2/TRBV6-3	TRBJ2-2	TGTGCCAGCAGTTACCCGGGTCGGGAGCTGTTTTTT	CASSYPGRELFF
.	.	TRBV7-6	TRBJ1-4	TGTGCCAGCTCGACAGGAACTAATGAAAAACTGTTTTTT	CASSTGTNEKLFF
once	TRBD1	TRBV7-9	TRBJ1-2	TGTGCCAGCAGTGGCGGGACAGGGCTTAACTATGGCTACACCTTC	CASSGGTGLNYGYTF
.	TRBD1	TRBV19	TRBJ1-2	TGTGCCAGTAAAGGGGACAGGACCGACTATGGCTACACCTTC	CASKGDRTDYGYTF
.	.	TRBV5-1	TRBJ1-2	TGCGCCAGCAGCGTGACAGGTCGACAGGGCTACACCTTC	CASSVTGRQGYTF
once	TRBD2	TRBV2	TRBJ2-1	TGTGCCAGCAGGGAGCTGGCGGGAGGTAGGAATGAGCAGTTCTTC	CASRELAGGRNEQFF
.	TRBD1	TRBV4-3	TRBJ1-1	TGCGCCAGCAGCCGAGACAGGGAGGACACTGAAGCTTTCTTT	CASSRDREDTEAFF
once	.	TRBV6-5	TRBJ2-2	TGTGCCAGCACCCGGGGGGCCACCGGGGAGCTGTTTTTT	CASTRGATGELFF
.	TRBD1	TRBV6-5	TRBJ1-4	TGTGCCAGCAGGGGACAGGGCGGTATAGGTGAAAAACTGTTTTTT	CASRGQGGIGEKLFF
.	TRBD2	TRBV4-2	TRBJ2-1	TGTGCCAGCAGCCCGGGGACTAGCGGGAGCTCCTACAATGAGCAGTTCTTC	CASSPGTSGSSYNEQFF
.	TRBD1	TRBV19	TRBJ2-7	TGTGCCAGTAGTATAGATCGGACAGGGGCCGAGCAGTACTTC	CASSIDRTGAEQYF
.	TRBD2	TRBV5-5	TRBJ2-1	TGTGCCAGCAGCTTGGGAGGTAGCGGGGAACTGGATGAGCAGTTCTTC	CASSLGGSGELDEQFF
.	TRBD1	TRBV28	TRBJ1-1	TGTGCCACCAAGGACAGGTTGAACACTGAAGCTTTCTTT	CATKDRLNTEAFF
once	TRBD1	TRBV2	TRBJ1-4	TGTGCCAGCAGTGACTTGATGGACAGGGTCGGGGAAAAACTGTTTTTT	CASSDLMDRVGEKLFF
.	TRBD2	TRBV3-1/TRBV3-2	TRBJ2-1	TGTGCCAGCAGGCCCCGGGGGACTAGCGGCAATGAGCAGTTCTTC	CASRPRGTSGNEQFF
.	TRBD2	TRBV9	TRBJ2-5	TGTGCCAGCAGCGTGTATGGACTAGCGGGGGGGGAGACCCAGTACTTC	CASSVYGLAGGETQYF